These 18 T cell receptor beta chains originate from one sample sequenced in a study of blood T cell repertoires in COVID-19. This table comes from immunoSEQ multiplex PCR, and its TCRdb copy is limited to in-frame clones, with some not included. The table shows fewer than 500,000 clones, with about 89% occurring only once. Material for sequencing was PBMCs or T cells enriched from blood (not recorded which). These receptors originate from a man younger than 40 who had recovered from COVID-19.

The V and J genes are TRBV9 and TRBJ2-7, with 9 bases that match TRBD2. CDR1 is SGDLS, CDR2 YYNGEE, per germline. V dropped 3 bases and J dropped 2; count of bases not matched to a gene: 3. The length of the CDR3 is 14 residues. This CDR3 reads CASSGGGGAYEQYF. The CDR3 bases are TGTGCCAGCAGCGGAGGCGGGGGGGCCTACGAGCAGTACTTC.

The chain is built from TRBV7-2 and TRBJ2-7; TRBD1 aligns across 9 bases. Trimming at V came to 0 bases and at J to 1 base, leaving 1 base not matched to a gene. The CDR3 spans 15 residues. The germline gives CDR1 SGHTA, CDR2 FQGNSA. DNA for the CDR3: TGTGCCAGCAGCTTAGCGGGGACAGGGTCCTACGAGCAGTACTTC. Its translation: CASSLAGTGSYEQYF.

The gene calls are TRBV4-2 and TRBJ1-6; perhaps TRBD1 as D (6 bases). Germline V gives CDR1 LGHNA, CDR2 YNFKEQ. V lost 4 bases, J lost 7 bases, and 26 bases lay in between. The CDR3 extends over 19 amino acids. The DNA of the CDR3 is TGTGCCAGCAGCCTCGCAACCTCTGGGAGGGGGGGCCTAAATTCACCCCTCCACTTT. This gives the protein CASSLATSGRGGLNSPLHF.

This clone has at least ten counts. The V and J genes are TRBV28 and TRBJ1-1; D uncertain. The CDR3 contains 16 residues. Between the trimmed V and J ends, which lost 4 bases and 3 bases, there was a span of 18 bases. Germline V lookup: CDR1 MDHEN, CDR2 SYDVKM. The CDR3 protein is CASSSWEVVADTEAFF. The CDR3 bases are TGTGCCAGCAGTTCATGGGAGGTGGTTGCGGACACTGAAGCTTTCTTT.

J is TRBJ2-7 and V is TRBV19, with unresolved D. The CDR3 is 13 residues long. V was pared by 3 bases and J by 4 bases, with 10 bases between. Germline V gene lookup returns CDR1 LNHDA and CDR2 SQIVND (reference sequence). The CDR3 reads CASSIHSEYEQYF. The CDR3 DNA is TGTGCCAGTAGTATTCACAGTGAATACGAGCAGTACTTC.

The chain carries TRBV11-1 and TRBJ1-6, with a tentative D call TRBD1 (5 bases). CDR1 and CDR2 from the germline V gene are SGHAT and FQDESV (reference sequence). The CDR3 length is 15 residues. Trimming left V 5 bases short and J 6 bases short, with 14 bases between. In DNA form, the CDR3 reads TGTGCCAGCAGCCTGGCAGACAGCACTAATTCACCCCTCCACTTT. It specifies CASSLADSTNSPLHF.

V usage is TRBV2 and J usage is TRBJ1-1, with unresolved D. This CDR3 is built from 11 residues. The ends were cut back, 7 bases at V and 5 bases at J, with 8 bases in the middle. CDR1 is SNHLY, CDR2 FYNNEI, per germline. In DNA, the CDR3 is TGTGCCAGCATTACGCGGACTGAAGCTTTCTTT. As protein: CASITRTEAFF.

J is TRBJ2-1 and V is TRBV6-5, with 8 bases matching TRBD1. Germline CDR1 reads MNHEY; CDR2 reads SVGAGI. J gave up 9 bases and V 8 bases, and 6 bases lay outside the gene matches. This CDR3 is built from 12 residues. CDR3 protein: CASLTGAGEQFF. The CDR3 DNA sequence: TGTGCCAGCTTGACAGGGGCGGGTGAGCAGTTCTTC.

The V and J genes are TRBV7-8 and TRBJ1-4; 7 bases map to TRBD1. From germline, CDR1 is SGHVS and CDR2 FQNEAQ. V dropped 1 base and J dropped 10; count of bases not matched to a gene: 6. The CDR3 sequence is 14 residues long. The CDR3 loop is CASSLEQGFGKLFF. DNA of the CDR3: TGTGCCAGCAGCTTAGAACAGGGGTTCGGAAAACTGTTTTTT.

The gene calls are TRBV5-1 and TRBJ1-2; 7 bases fit TRBD1. This CDR3 has 14 residues. With 7 bases clipped from V and 6 bases from J, the junction kept 12 bases outside the gene matches. Germline V gene sequence: CDR1 SGHRS, CDR2 YFSETQ. CDR3 bases: TGCGCCAGCGGGAGGACAGGTCCAGCAGATGGCTACACCTTC. It codes for CASGRTGPADGYTF. Together with reference TRBV5-1 and TRBJ1-2, the CDR3 gives the full variable domain: KAGVTQTPRYLIKTRGQQVTLSCSPISGHRSVSWYQQTPGQGLQFLFEYFSETQRNKGNFPGRFSGRQFSNSRSEMNVSTLELGDSALYLCASGRTGPADGYTFGSGTRLTVV.

The chain combines TRBV27 with TRBJ1-1; D not certain. The CDR3 spans 12 residues. Trimming pared 6 bases from V and 1 base from J, leaving 6 bases between. Germline values: CDR1 MNHEY, CDR2 SMNVEV (reference sequence). The CDR3, as DNA: TGTGCCAGCAGCGGGAGGAACACTGAAGCTTTCTTT. Translated, it gives CASSGRNTEAFF.

This rearrangement joins TRBV23-1 to TRBJ2-7; TRBD1 matches at 7 bases. TRBV23-1 carries the ORF label, with uncertain function. This CDR3 spans 13 amino acids. With V trimmed by 10 bases and J by 5 bases, 11 bases remained unmatched. The CDR3 nucleotides are TGCGCCACGGAGAAACAGGGGCAGGACGAGCAGTACTTC. It is translated as CATEKQGQDEQYF.

The chain carries TRBV9 and TRBJ2-3; D gene ambiguous. Germline lookup yields CDR1 SGDLS and CDR2 YYNGEE. This CDR3 spans 15 amino acids. The V gene lost 0 bases and the J gene lost 3 bases, with 11 bases spanning the gap. CDR3 protein: CASSVAPLVTDTQYF. DNA for the CDR3: TGTGCCAGCAGCGTAGCTCCCCTAGTGACAGATACGCAGTATTTT.

The chain combines TRBV7-2 with TRBJ2-2; the match to TRBD1 covers 9 bases. The CDR3 length is 16 residues. After removal of 1 base from V and 4 bases from J, the junction contained 4 bases not matched to a gene. CDR1 and CDR2 from the germline V gene are SGHTA and FQGNSA. The CDR3 DNA reads TGTGCCAGCAGCTTAGGGCGGGACAGGGTCACCGGGGAGCTGTTTTTT. Its protein product is CASSLGRDRVTGELFF.

This chain joins TRBV2 and TRBJ2-2, with a possible D match to TRBD1 (6 bases). The CDR3 contains 13 residues. Deletions cut 8 bases from V and 6 bases from J, with 13 bases between. Germline values: CDR1 SNHLY, CDR2 FYNNEI. The chain's CDR3 is CASRDRPPGELFF. DNA of the CDR3: TGTGCCAGCCGCGACAGGCCTCCCGGGGAGCTGTTTTTT. Combining the CDR3 with reference TRBV2 and TRBJ2-2 gives the whole variable domain EPEVTQTPSHQVTQMGQEVILRCVPISNHLYFYWYRQILGQKVEFLVSFYNNEISEKSEIFDDQFSVERPDGSNFTLKIRSTKLEDSAMYFCASRDRPPGELFFGEGSRLTVL.

The chain couples TRBV2 to TRBJ1-5; TRBD1 matches at 8 bases. The CDR3 is made up of 17 amino acids. The J segment lost 2 bases and the V segment lost 5 bases, leaving 11 bases of the junction unmatched. Germline CDR1 and CDR2: SNHLY and FYNNEI. CDR3 nucleotide sequence: TGTGCCAGCAGTCATACTACAGGGGGATATGGCAATCAGCCCCAGCATTTT. It is translated as CASSHTTGGYGNQPQHF.

The V call is TRBV11-3, the J call TRBJ2-7, with TRBD1 matching 9 bases. Germline CDR1 reads SGHNT; CDR2 reads YENEEA. The CDR3 is 14 residues long. V lost 3 bases to trimming and J lost 3 bases; unmatched junction nucleotides: 3. The chain's CDR3 is CASSFGQGSYEQYF. In DNA, the CDR3 is TGTGCCAGCAGCTTCGGACAGGGGAGCTACGAGCAGTACTTC.

The rearrangement links TRBV4-2 to TRBJ2-5, with 13 bases that match TRBD2. Germline values: CDR1 LGHNA, CDR2 YNFKEQ. The CDR3 loop spans 17 amino acids. Germline trimming cut 4 bases from V and 5 bases from J; bases unmatched to any gene: 10. The CDR3 loop is CASSPPGLAGPPETQYF. CDR3 nucleotide sequence: TGTGCCAGCAGCCCTCCGGGACTAGCGGGGCCTCCGGAGACCCAGTACTTC.